This T cell receptor beta chain is from a study of monozygotic twins with cystic fibrosis. Study-wide context: Library input was 2.5 to 3 micrograms of fragmented DNA, with approximately 16 PCR cycles.

Sequencing used immunoSEQ multiplex PCR; TCRdb keeps in-frame clones, though not all of them. The sample has tens of thousands of clones, 84% seen once. Between the trimmed V and J ends, which lost 4 bases and 10 bases, there was a span of 16 bases. The CDR3 extends over 13 amino acids. CDR1 and CDR2 (germline): LGHNA, YSLEER. The sequenced material came from blood. This TCR was recovered from a girl aged 2-10 years with cystic fibrosis. This chain connects TRBV4-3 to TRBJ1-2; TRBD1 might be the D (5 bases). The CDR3 nucleotides are TGCGCCAGCAGCCTCCACGGGGGGTACGACTACACCTTC. Translation: CASSLHGGYDYTF.